This T cell receptor (beta chain) was sequenced during a study of regulatory T cells in long-lasting Graves disease. Study-wide results and limits: Under persistent disease, TRBV28, TRBJ1-2 and TRBJ2-5 were used preferentially. Persistent Graves' patients showed less TCR diversity than newly diagnosed ones.

Germline CDR1 and CDR2: SEHNR and FQNEAQ (reference sequence). CDR3 length: 17 residues. Both iRepertoire HTBI primers and Arm-PCR of CDR3 regions were used to build the TCR beta libraries. TCRdb processed the multiplex PCR reads anew with MiXCR; each CDR3 protein has one entry. Seen here are some 370,000 distinct CDR3 sequences, roughly 25% observed once, and the top ten hold approximately 27%. Noted time point: persistent/refractory GD, antithyroid drugs over 5 years with positive TRAb. Researchers made the TCR library from RNA that was extracted from PBMCs. Notes on this clonotype: Its antigen is unknown. A read error is likely here: a far larger clone is one base away.

The clonotype was recovered from a woman aged 40 to 50 with Graves disease. This chain uses TRBV7-9 with TRBJ2-5, with 8 bases lining up with TRBD1. The end of the DNA fits TRBJ2-7 better, so the J call may be wrong. Sequencing used peripheral blood mononuclear cells (PBMCs), obtained when the disease was refractory, from a patient treated with antithyroid drugs. The CDR3 DNA follows: TGTGCCAGCAGCCCCCTTCGACAGGGGACCCTCTCCTACGAGCAGTACTTC. It codes for CASSPLRQGTLSYEQYF.